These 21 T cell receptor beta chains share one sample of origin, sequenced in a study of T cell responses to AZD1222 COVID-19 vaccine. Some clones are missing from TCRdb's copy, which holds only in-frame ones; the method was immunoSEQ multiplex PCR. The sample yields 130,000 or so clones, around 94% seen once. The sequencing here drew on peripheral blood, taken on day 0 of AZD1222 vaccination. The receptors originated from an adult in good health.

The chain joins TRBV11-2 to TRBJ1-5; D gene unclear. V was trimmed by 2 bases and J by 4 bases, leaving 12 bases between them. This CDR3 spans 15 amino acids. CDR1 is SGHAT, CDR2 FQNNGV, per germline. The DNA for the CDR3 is TGTGCCAGCAGCTTATCGGGCTCCGGAAATCAGCCCCAGCATTTT. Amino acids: CASSLSGSGNQPQHF.

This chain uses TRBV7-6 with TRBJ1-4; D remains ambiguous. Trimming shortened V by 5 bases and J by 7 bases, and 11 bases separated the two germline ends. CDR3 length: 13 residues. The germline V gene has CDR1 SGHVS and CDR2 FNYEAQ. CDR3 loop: CASSLNGGEKLFF. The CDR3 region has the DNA TGTGCCAGCAGCCTAAACGGCGGTGAAAAACTGTTTTTT.

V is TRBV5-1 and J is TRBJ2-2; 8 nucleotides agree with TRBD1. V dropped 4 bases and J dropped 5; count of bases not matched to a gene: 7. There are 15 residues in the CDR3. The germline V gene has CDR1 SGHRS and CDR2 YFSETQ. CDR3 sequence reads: CASSGITGGTGELFF. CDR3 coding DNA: TGCGCCAGCAGCGGAATAACAGGGGGAACCGGGGAGCTGTTTTTT.

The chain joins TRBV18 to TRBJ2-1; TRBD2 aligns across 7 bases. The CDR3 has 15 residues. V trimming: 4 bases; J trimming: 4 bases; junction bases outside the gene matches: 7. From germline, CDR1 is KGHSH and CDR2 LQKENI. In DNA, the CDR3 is TGTGCCAGCTCACGTGGCGGGAGTTTATACAATGAGCAGTTCTTC. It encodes CASSRGGSLYNEQFF. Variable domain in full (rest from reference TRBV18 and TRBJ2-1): NAGVMQNPRHLVRRRGQEARLRCSPMKGHSHVYWYRQLPEEGLKFMVYLQKENIIDESGMPKERFSAEFPKEGPSILRIQQVVRGDSAAYFCASSRGGSLYNEQFFGPGTRLTVL.

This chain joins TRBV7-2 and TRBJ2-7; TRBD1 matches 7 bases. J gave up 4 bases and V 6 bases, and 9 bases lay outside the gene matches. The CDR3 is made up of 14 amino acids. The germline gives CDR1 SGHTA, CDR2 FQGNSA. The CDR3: CASSQRQGLYEQYF. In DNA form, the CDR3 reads TGTGCCAGCAGTCAGAGACAGGGATTATACGAGCAGTACTTC.

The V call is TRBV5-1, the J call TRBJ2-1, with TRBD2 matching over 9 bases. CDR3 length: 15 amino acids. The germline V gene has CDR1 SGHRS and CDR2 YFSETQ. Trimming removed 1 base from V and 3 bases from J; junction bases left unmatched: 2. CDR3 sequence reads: CASSLLAGDYNEQFF. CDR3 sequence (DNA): TGCGCCAGCAGCTTGTTAGCGGGGGACTACAATGAGCAGTTCTTC. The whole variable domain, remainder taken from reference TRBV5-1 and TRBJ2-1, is KAGVTQTPRYLIKTRGQQVTLSCSPISGHRSVSWYQQTPGQGLQFLFEYFSETQRNKGNFPGRFSGRQFSNSRSEMNVSTLELGDSALYLCASSLLAGDYNEQFFGPGTRLTVL.

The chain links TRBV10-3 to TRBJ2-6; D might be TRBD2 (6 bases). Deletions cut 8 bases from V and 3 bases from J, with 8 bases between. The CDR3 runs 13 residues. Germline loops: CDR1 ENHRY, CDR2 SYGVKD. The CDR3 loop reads CAISGVGANVLTF. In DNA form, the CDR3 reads TGTGCCATCTCGGGGGTTGGGGCCAACGTCCTGACTTTC.

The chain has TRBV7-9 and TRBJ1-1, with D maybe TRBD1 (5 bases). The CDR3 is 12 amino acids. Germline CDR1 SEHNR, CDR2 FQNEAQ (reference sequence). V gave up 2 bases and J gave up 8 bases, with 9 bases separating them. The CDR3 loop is CASSLQGPEAFF. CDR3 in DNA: TGTGCCAGCAGCTTACAGGGCCCCGAAGCTTTCTTT.

The CDR3 nucleotides read TGTGCCAGCAGTGACGACATTAGCGGGAAGCCCTACGAGCAGTACTTC. This translates into CASSDDISGKPYEQYF. The gene calls are TRBV6-1 and TRBJ2-7, with TRBD2 matching 8 bases. CDR3 length: 16 residues. Germline CDR1 is MNHNS and CDR2 is SASEGT. The junction had 9 bases not matched to a gene; V was cut back by 3 bases and J by 2 bases.

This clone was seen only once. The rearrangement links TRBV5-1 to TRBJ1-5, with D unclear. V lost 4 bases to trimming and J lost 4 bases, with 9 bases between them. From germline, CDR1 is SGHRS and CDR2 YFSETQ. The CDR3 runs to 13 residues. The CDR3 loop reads CASSPDGNQPQHF. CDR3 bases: TGCGCCAGCAGCCCGGACGGGAATCAGCCCCAGCATTTT.

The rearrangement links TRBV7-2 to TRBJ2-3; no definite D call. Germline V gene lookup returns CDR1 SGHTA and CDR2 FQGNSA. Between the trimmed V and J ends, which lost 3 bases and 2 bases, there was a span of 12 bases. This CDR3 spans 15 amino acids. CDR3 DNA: TGTGCCAGCAGCTTGGGTAGAACCCACACAGATACGCAGTATTTT. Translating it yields CASSLGRTHTDTQYF.

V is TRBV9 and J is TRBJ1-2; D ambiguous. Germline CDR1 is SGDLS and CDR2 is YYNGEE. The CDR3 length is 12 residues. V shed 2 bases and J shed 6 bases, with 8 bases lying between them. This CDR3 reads CASSVSGHGYTF. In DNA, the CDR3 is TGTGCCAGCAGCGTTTCTGGGCATGGCTACACCTTC.

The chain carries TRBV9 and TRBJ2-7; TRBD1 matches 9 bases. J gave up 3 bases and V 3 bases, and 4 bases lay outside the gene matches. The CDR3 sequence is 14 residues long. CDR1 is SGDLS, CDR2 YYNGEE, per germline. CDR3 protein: CASSGGQGSYEQYF. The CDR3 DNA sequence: TGTGCCAGCAGCGGAGGACAGGGGAGCTACGAGCAGTACTTC.

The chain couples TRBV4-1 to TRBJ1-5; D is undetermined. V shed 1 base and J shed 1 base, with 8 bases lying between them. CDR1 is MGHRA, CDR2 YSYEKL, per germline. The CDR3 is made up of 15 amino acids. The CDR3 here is CASSQGVTSNQPQHF. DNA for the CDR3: TGCGCCAGCAGCCAAGGGGTTACGAGCAATCAGCCCCAGCATTTT.

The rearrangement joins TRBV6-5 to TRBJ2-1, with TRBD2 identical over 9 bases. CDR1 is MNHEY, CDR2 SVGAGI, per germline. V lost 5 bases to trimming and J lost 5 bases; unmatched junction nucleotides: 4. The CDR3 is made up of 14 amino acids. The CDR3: CASSRLAGNNEQFF. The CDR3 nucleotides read TGTGCCAGCAGTCGGCTAGCGGGAAACAATGAGCAGTTCTTC.

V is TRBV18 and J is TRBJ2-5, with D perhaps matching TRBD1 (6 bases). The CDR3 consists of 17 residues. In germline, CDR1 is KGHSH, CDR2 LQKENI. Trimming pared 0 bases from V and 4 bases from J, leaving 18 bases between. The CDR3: CASSPPRQADHLETQYF. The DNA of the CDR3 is TGTGCCAGCTCACCACCAAGACAGGCCGACCACTTAGAGACCCAGTACTTC.

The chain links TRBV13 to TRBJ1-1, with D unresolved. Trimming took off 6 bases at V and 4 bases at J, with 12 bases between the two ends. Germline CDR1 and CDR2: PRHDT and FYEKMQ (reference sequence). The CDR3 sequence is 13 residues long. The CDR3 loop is CASSVGRGTEAFF. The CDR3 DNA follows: TGTGCCAGCAGTGTGGGCCGGGGCACTGAAGCTTTCTTT.

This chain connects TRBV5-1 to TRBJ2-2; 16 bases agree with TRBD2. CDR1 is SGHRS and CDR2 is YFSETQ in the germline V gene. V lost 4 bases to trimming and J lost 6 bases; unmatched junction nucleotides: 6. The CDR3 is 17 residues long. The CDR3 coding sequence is TGCGCCAGCAGCCCGGGACTAGCGGGAGGGCCGGCCGGGGAGCTGTTTTTT. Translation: CASSPGLAGGPAGELFF.

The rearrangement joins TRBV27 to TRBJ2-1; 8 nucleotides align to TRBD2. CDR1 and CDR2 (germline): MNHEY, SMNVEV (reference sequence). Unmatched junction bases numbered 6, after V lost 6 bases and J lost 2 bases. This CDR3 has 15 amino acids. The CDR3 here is CASSSGLAAYNEQFF. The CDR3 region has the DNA TGTGCCAGCAGCTCCGGACTAGCCGCCTACAATGAGCAGTTCTTC.

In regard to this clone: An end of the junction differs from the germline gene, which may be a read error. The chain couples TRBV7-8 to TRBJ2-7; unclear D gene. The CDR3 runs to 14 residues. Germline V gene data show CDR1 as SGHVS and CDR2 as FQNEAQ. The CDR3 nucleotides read TGTGCCAGCAGCCCTTTTCACATCTCCCACGAGCAGTACTTC. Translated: CASSPFHISHEQYF.

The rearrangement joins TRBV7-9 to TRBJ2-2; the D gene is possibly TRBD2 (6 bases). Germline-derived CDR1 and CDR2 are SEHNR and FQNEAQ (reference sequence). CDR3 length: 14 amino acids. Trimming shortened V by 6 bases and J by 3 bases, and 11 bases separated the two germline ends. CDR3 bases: TGTGCCAGCAGAATGGGAGGTGACACCGGGGAGCTGTTTTTT. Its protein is CASRMGGDTGELFF.